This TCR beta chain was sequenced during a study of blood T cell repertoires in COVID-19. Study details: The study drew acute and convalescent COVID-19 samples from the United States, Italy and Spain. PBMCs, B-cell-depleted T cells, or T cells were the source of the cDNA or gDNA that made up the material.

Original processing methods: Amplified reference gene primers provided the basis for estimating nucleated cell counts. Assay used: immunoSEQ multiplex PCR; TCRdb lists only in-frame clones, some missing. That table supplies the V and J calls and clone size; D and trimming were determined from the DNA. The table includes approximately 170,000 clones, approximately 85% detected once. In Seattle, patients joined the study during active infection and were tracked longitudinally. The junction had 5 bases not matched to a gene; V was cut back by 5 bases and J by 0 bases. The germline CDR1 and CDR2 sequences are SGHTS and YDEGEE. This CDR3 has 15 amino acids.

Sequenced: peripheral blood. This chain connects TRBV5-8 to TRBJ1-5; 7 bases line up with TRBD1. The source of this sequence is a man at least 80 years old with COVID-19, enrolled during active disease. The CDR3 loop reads CASRRDSNSNQPQHF. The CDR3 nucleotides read TGTGCCAGCAGGCGGGACAGCAATAGCAATCAGCCCCAGCATTTT. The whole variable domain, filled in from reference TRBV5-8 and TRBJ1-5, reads EAGVTQSPTHLIKTRGQQATLRCSPISGHTSVYWYQQALGLGLQFLLWYDEGEERNRGNFPPRFSGRQFPNYSSELNVNALELEDSALYLCASRRDSNSNQPQHFGDGTRLSIL.